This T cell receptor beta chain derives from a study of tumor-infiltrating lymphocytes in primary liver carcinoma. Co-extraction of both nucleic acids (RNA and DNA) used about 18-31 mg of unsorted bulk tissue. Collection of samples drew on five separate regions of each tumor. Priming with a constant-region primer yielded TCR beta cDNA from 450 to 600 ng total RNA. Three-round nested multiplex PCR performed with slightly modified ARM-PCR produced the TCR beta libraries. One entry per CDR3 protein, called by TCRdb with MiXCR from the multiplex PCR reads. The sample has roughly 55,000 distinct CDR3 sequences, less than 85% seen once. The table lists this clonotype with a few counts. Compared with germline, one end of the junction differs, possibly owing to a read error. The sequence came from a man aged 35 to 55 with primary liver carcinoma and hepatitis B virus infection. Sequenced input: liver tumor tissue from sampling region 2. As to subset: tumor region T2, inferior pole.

The CDR3 spells CASSLREISGTTIYF. In DNA form, the CDR3 reads TGTGCCAGCAGCTTAAGGGAAATCTCTGGAACCACCATATATTTT. This chain links TRBV11-2 with TRBJ1-3; D ambiguous. This CDR3 spans 15 amino acids. Germline V CDR1 and CDR2: SGHAT, FQNNGV.